These T cell receptor beta chains were read from a single sample in a study of OX40 agonist ivuxolimab in advanced cancers. Profiling relied on immunoSEQ multiplex PCR, and the TCRdb table lists in-frame clones only, not all of them. Among 30,000 to 45,000 clones, around two thirds were seen once, and the ten largest hold around 18%. This specimen consisted of CD4+ or CD8+ T cells sorted from blood, obtained in a trial of the OX40 agonist ivuxolimab. All receptors come from an adult with an advanced solid tumor such as melanoma, head and neck, liver or kidney cancer. Each CDR3 is given with its conserved first and last residue. D genes are given only for firm matches. Rows may omit the clone size; those that give it use once, few, many or a size class.

cdr3_aa cdr3_nt j_call cdr3_length clone_size v_call d_call
CASSSIAGGAADTQYF TGTGCCAGCAGTTCGATAGCGGGGGGGGCAGCAGATACGCAGTATTTT TRBJ2-3 16 few TRBV28 TRBD2
CASSLEGTVYGYTF TGTGCCAGCAGCTTAGAGGGGACAGTCTATGGCTACACCTTC TRBJ1-2 14 once TRBV11-2 TRBD1
CASSLGGRAGEAFF TGCGCCAGCAGCTTGGGGGGCAGGGCCGGGGAAGCTTTCTTT TRBJ1-1 14 . TRBV5-1 .
CAWSTRLDRAEKLFF TGTGCCTGGAGTACCCGTCTGGACAGGGCTGAAAAACTGTTTTTT TRBJ1-4 15 . TRBV30 TRBD1
CASSLEAFSYNSPLHF TGCGCCAGCAGCTTGGAAGCATTCTCCTATAATTCACCCCTCCACTTT TRBJ1-6 16 medium-sized TRBV5-1 .
CASNDRGITDTQYF TGTGCCAGTAACGACAGGGGTATCACAGATACGCAGTATTTT TRBJ2-3 14 . TRBV19 TRBD1
CASSIGAHRGYTF TGTGCCAGTAGTATAGGGGCCCACCGTGGCTACACCTTC TRBJ1-2 13 medium-sized TRBV19 .
CASSLGGAAADTQYF TGCGCCAGCAGCTTGGGAGGGGCCGCGGCAGATACGCAGTATTTT TRBJ2-3 15 once TRBV5-1 .
CATTTDSTYQPQHF TGTGCCACCACAACGGACAGCACCTATCAGCCCCAGCATTTT TRBJ1-5 14 . TRBV6-1 .
CASSLKGTGPFGYGYTF TGTGCCAGCAGCTTGAAAGGGACAGGTCCCTTTGGCTATGGCTACACCTTC TRBJ1-2 17 . TRBV7-9 TRBD1
CASSWGGSRDTQYF TGTGCCAGCAGCTGGGGGGGCTCAAGAGATACGCAGTATTTT TRBJ2-3 14 . TRBV5-6 .
CASTNGYGTQEPQHF TGTGCCAGCACCAACGGGTATGGGACCCAAGAGCCCCAGCATTTT TRBJ1-5 15 . TRBV6-6 .
CASSLGSGANVLTF TGTGCCAGCAGCTTAGGGTCCGGGGCCAACGTCCTGACTTTC TRBJ2-6 14 . TRBV5-6 .
CAWSRKGGTDTQYF TGTGCCTGGAGTCGGAAGGGTGGCACAGATACGCAGTATTTT TRBJ2-3 14 . TRBV30 .